This T cell receptor (beta chain) was recovered during a study of blood T cell repertoires in COVID-19. Clones were read by immunoSEQ multiplex PCR, and TCRdb kept only the in-frame ones, dropping some. The sample consists of 60,000 to 85,000 clones, 87% of them appearing once. The CDR3 has 13 residues. V was pared by 5 bases and J by 6 bases, with 11 bases between. The rearrangement joins TRBV12-3 or TRBV12-4 to TRBJ1-5, with D possibly matching TRBD1 (5 bases). The source of this sequence is a woman older than 75 with active or convalescent COVID-19. Material for sequencing was peripheral blood. The CDR3 sequence: CASSGTGLQPQHF. The DNA of the CDR3 is TGTGCCAGCAGTGGGACGGGACTTCAGCCCCAGCATTTT.